This T cell receptor (beta chain) came from a study of regulatory dendritic cells for organ transplantation. The wider study: Regulatory dendritic cells were monocyte-derived, receiving vitamin D3 on days 0 and 4 and IL-10 on day 4.

Whole-study results and caveats: The most alloreactive TCR clonotypes were found in resting memory CD8+ cells.

This clone is termed medium-sized. Its target is unknown. Clones were read by immunoSEQ multiplex PCR, and TCRdb kept only the in-frame ones, dropping some. This sample yields about 18,000 clones, of which less than 85% are seen a single time; roughly 3.1% belongs to the top ten. Allogeneic regulatory or mature dendritic cells were co-cultured for about 5 days with CFSE-labeled sorted T cells at 1:10. The V end lost 1 base, the J end lost 0 bases, and 19 bases lay between the germline ends. The CDR3 covers 18 residues. The germline V gene has CDR1 KGHSH and CDR2 LQKENI. Sequencing was done on a sample of memory CD4+ T cells from blood cultured with regulatory dendritic cells. The subset here: CD45RO+ memory T cells. The clonotype comes from a human donor in good health. V gene TRBV18 combines with J gene TRBJ2-7, with D perhaps matching TRBD1 or TRBD2 (5 bases each). CDR3 nucleotide sequence: TGTGCCAGCTCACCACAGGGACCGTCATTCTCGGTCTCCTACGAGCAGTACTTC. It yields the protein CASSPQGPSFSVSYEQYF.